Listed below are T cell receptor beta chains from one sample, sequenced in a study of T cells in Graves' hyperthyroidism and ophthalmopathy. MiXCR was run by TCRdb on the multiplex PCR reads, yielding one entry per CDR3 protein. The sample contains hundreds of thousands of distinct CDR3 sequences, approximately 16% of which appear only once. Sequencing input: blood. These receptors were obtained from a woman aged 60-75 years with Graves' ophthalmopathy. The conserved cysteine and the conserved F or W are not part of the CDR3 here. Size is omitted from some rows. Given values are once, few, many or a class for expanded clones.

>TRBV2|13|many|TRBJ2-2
ASSFTDANTGELF
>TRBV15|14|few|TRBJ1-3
ATSRDERHGDHTIY
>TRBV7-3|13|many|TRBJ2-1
ASSLTTSYPGEQF
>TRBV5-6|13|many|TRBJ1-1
ASSTSTEILTEAF
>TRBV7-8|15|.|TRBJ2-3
ASSLLPPGPTTDTQY
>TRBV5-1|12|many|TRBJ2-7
ASGREETGDEQY
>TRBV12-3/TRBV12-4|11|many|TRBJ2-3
ASGSGVKDTQY
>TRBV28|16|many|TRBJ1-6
ASSFAGGHGSANSPLH
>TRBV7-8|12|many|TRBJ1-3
ASSSGGVGNTIY
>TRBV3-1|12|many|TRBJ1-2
ASSQDAGPYGYT
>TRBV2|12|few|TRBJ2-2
ASMDSLNTGELF
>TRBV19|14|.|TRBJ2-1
ASSPRTGRTYNGQF
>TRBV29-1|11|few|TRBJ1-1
SVALTQNTEAF
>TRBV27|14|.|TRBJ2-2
ASHSIGSPNTGELF
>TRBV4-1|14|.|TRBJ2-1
ASSQVALAGVNEQF
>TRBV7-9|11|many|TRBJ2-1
ASSLAGVLEQF
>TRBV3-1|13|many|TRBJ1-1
ASSQDLRGLAEAF
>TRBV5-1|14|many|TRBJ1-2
ASSLGTAGALYGYT
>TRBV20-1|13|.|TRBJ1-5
SARDFGNSNQPQH
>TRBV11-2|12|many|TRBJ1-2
ASSLEGSRYGYT
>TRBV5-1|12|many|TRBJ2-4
ASSLGGAKNIQY
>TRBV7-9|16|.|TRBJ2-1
ASSRWIASGQGANEQF
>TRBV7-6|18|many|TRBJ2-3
ASSLGDRPQAHPLLDTQY
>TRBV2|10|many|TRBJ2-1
ASSVEDEEQF
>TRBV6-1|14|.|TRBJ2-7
ASSFTASGRAREQY
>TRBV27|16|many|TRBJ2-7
ASSSVASSLRGSYEQY
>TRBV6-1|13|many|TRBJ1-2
ASSLTRQGYYGYT
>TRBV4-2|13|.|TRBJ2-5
ASSQALGGVETQY
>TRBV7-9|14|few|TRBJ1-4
AIPETGNYRAEKLF
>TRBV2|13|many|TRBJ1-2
ASSEQIGSGYGYT
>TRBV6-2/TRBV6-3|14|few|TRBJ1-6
ASSSIRGAGDSPLH
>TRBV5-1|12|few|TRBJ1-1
ASSLDSRNTEAF
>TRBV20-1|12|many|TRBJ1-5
SAIPGQHNQPQH
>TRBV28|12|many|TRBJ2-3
ASRSRRGTDTQY
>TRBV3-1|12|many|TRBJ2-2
ASSWSGASHGMF
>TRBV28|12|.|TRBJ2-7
ASRYQTGAGEQY
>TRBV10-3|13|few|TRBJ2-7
AISSGTSVLNEQY
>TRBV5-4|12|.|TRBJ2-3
ASSLLPPKDTQY
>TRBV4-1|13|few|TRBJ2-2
ASSQEMGSTGELF
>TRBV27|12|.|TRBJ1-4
ASSFGRPLQKLF
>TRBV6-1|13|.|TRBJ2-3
ASRTSGTRADTQY
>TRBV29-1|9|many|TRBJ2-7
SVVSHDEQY
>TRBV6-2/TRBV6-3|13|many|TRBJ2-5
ASKVRGLAGETQY
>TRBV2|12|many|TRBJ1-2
ASRGNRASYGYT
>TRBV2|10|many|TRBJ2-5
ASTAYQETQY
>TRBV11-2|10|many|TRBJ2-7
ASSFGQGEQY
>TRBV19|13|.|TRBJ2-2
ATQTGTGVFGELF
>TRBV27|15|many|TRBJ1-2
ASSPNPMTGRNYGYT
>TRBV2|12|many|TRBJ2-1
ASSEHSATNEQF
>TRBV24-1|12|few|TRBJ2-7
ATSVVLFAYEQY
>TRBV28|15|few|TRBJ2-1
ASSPGQGSPSYNEQF
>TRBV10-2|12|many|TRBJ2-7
ASSPGTAPFEQY